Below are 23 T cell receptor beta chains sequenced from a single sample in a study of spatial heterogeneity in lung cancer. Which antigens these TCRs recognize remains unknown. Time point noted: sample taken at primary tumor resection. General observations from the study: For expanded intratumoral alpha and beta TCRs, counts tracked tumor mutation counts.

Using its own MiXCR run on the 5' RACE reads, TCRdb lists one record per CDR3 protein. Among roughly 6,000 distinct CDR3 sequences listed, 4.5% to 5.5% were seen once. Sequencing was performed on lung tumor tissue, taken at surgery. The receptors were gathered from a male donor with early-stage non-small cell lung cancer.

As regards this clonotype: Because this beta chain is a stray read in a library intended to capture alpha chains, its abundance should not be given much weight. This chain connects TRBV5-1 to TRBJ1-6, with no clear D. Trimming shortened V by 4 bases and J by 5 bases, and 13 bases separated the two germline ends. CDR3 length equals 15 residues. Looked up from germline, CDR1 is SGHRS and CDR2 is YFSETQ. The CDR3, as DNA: TGCGCCAGCAGCGTCGGGGATCGGGATAATTCACCCCTCCACTTT. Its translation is CASSVGDRDNSPLHF.

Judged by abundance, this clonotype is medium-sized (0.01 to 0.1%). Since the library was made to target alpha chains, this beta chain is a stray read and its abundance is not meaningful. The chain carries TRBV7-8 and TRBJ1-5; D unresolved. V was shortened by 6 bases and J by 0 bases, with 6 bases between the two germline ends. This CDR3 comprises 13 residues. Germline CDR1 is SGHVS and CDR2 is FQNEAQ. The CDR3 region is CASSVNSNQPQHF. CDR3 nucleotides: TGTGCCAGCAGTGTAAATAGCAATCAGCCCCAGCATTTT.

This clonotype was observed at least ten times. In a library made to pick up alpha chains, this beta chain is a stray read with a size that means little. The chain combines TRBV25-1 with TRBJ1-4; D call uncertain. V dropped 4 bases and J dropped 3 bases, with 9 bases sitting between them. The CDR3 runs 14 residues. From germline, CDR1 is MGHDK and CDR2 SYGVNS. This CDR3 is CASSVTFSNEKLFF. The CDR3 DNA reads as TGTGCCAGCAGTGTAACCTTCTCTAATGAAAAACTGTTTTTT. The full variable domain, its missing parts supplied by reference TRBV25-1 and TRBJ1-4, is EADIYQTPRYLVIGTGKKITLECSQTMGHDKMYWYQQDPGMELHLIHYSYGVNSTEKGDLSSESTVSRIRTEHFPLTLESARPSHTSQYLCASSVTFSNEKLFFGSGTQLSVL.

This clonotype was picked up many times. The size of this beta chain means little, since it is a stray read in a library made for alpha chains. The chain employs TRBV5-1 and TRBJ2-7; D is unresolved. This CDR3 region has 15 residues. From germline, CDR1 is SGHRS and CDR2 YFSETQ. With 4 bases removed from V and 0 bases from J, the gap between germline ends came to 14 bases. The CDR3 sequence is CASSLSVGRSYEQYF. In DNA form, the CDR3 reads TGCGCCAGCAGCCTCAGCGTTGGACGCTCCTACGAGCAGTACTTC. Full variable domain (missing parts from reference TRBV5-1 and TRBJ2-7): KAGVTQTPRYLIKTRGQQVTLSCSPISGHRSVSWYQQTPGQGLQFLFEYFSETQRNKGNFPGRFSGRQFSNSRSEMNVSTLELGDSALYLCASSLSVGRSYEQYFGPGTRLTVT.

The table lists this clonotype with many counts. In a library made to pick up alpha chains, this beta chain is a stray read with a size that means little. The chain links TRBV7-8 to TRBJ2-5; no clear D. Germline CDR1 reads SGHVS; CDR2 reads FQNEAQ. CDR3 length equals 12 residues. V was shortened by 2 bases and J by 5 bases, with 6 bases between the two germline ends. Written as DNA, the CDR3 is TGTGCCAGCAGCTTACAAGGGGAGACCCAGTACTTC. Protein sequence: CASSLQGETQYF. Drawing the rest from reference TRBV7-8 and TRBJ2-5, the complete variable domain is GAGVSQSPRYKVAKRGQDVALRCDPISGHVSLFWYQQALGQGPEFLTYFQNEAQLDKSGLPSDRFFAERPEGSVSTLKIQRTQQEDSAVYLCASSLQGETQYFGPGTRLLVL.

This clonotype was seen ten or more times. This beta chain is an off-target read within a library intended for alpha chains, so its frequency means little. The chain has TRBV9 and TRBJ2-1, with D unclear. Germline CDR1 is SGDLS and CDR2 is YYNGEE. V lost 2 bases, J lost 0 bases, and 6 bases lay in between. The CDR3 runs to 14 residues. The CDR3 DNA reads TGTGCCAGCAGCGTCTCCGGCTCCTACAATGAGCAGTTCTTC. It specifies CASSVSGSYNEQFF.

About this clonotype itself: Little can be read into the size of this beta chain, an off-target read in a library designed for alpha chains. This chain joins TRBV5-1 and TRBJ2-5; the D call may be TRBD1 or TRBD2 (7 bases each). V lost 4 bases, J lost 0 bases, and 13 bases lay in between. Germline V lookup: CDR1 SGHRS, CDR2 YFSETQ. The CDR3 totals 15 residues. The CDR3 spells CASSRQGGHQETQYF. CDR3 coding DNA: TGCGCCAGCAGCCGTCAGGGGGGGCACCAAGAGACCCAGTACTTC.

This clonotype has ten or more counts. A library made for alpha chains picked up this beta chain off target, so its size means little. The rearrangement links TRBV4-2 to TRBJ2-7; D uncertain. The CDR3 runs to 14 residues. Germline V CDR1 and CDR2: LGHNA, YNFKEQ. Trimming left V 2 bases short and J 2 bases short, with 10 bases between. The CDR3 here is CASSQPSGAYEQYF. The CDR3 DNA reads TGTGCCAGCAGCCAACCGTCAGGAGCCTACGAGCAGTACTTC.

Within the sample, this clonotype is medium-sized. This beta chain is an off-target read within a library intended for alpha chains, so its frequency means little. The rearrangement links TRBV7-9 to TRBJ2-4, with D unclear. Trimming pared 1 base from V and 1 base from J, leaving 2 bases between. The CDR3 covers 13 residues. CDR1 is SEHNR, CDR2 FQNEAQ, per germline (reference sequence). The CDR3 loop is CASSLGAKNIQYF. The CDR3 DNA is TGTGCCAGCAGCTTAGGGGCCAAAAACATTCAGTACTTC.

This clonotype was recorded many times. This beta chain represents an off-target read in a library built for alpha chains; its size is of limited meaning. The CDR3 bases are TGTGCCAGCAGCCAAAGACCAACCTATTACGAGCAGTACTTC. This encodes CASSQRPTYYEQYF. The genes are TRBV14 and TRBJ2-7; no clear D gene. CDR3 length: 14 amino acids. Trimming stripped 2 bases from V and 4 bases from J, with 12 bases between. Germline CDR1 SGHDN, CDR2 FVKESK.

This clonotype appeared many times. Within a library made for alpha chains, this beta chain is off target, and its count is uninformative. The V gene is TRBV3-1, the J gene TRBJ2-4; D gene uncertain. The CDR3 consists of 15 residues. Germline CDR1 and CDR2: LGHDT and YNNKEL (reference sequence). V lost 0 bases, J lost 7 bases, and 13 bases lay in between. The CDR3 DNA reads TGTGCCAGCAGCCAAGAGGGTAGAGACGGGAACATTCAGTACTTC. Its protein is CASSQEGRDGNIQYF.

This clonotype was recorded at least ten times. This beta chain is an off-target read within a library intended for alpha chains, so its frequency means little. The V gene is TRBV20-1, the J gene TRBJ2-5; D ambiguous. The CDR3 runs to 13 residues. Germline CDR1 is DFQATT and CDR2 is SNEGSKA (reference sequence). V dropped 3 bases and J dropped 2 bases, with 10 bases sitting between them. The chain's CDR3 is CSARYINQETQYF. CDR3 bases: TGCAGTGCTAGGTACATAAATCAAGAGACCCAGTACTTC.

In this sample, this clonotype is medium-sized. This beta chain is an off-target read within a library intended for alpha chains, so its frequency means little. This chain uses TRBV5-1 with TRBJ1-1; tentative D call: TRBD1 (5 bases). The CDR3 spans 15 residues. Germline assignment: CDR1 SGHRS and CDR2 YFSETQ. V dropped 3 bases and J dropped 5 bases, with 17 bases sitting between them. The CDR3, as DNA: TGCGCCAGCAGCTCAGCCGGGACGGCAACAACTGAAGCTTTCTTT. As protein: CASSSAGTATTEAFF.

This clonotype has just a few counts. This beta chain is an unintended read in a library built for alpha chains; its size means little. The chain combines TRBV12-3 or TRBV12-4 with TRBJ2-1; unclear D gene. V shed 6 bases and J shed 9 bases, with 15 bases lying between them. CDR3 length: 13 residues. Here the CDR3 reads CASSFRQSGEQFF. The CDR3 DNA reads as TGTGCCAGCAGCTTCAGACAATCTGGTGAGCAGTTCTTC.

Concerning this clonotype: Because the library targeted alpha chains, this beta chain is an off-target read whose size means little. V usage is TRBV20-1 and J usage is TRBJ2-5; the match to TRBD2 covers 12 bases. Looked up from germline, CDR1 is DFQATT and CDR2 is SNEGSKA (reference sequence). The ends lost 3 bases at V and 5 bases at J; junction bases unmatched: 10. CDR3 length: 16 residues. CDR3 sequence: CSASPARLAGDETQYF. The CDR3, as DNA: TGCAGTGCTAGCCCCGCGAGACTAGCGGGAGATGAGACCCAGTACTTC.

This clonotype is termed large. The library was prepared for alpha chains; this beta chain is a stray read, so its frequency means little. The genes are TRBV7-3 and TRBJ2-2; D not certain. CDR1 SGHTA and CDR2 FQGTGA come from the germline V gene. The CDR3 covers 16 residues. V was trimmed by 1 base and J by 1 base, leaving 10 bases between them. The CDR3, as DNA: TGTGCCAGCAGCTTAAGTAAGGTGGTGAACACCGGGGAGCTGTTTTTT. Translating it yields CASSLSKVVNTGELFF.

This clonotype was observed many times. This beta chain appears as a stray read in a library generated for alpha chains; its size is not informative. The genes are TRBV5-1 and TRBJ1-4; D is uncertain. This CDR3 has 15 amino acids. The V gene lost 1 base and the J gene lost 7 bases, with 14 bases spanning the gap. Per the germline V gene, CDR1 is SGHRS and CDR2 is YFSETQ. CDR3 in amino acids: CASSLKREVGEKLFF. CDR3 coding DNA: TGCGCCAGCAGCTTGAAGAGGGAGGTTGGTGAAAAACTGTTTTTT.

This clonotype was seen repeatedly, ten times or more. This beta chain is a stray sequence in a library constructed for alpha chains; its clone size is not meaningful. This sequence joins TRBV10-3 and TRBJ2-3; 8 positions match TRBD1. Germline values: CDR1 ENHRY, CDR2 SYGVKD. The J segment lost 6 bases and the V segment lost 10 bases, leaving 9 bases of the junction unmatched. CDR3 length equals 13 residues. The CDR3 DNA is TGTGCCACCAGGGGGCAGGCCGCCGATACGCAGTATTTT. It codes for CATRGQAADTQYF.

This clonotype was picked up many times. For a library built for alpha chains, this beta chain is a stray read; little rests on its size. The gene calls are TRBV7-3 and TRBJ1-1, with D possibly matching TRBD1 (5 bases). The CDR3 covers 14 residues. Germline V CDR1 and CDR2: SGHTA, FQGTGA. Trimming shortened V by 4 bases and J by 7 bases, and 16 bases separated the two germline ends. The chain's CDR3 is CASSSGLFPSEAFF. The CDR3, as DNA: TGTGCCAGCAGCTCGGGACTTTTCCCCAGTGAAGCTTTCTTT.

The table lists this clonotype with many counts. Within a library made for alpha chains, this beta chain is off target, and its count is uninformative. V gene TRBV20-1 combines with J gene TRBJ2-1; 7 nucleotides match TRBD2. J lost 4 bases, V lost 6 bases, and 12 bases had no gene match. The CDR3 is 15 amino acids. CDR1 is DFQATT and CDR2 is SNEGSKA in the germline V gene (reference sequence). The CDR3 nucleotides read TGCAGTGCAATCGACGGGCTAGCGGTTTACAATGAGCAGTTCTTC. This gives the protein CSAIDGLAVYNEQFF.

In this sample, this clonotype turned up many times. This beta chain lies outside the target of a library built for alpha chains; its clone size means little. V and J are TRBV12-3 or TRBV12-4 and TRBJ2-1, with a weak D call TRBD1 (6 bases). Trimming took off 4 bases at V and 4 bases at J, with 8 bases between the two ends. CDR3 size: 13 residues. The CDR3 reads CASSSGTYNEQFF. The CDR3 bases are TGTGCCAGCAGTTCCGGGACATACAATGAGCAGTTCTTC.

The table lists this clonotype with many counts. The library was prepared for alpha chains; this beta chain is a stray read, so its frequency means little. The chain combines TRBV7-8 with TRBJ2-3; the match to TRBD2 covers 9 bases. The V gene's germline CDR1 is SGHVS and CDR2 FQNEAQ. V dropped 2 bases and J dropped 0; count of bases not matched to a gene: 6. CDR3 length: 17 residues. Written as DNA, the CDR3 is TGTGCCAGCAGCTTATACGCGGGGGGGCTTAGCACAGATACGCAGTATTTT. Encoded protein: CASSLYAGGLSTDTQYF.

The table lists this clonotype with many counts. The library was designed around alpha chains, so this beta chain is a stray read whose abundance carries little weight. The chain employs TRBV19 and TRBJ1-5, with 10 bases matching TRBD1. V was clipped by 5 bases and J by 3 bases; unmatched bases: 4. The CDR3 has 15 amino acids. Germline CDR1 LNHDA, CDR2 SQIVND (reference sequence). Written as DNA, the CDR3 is TGTGCCAGTAGTCCCGGACAGGGGGTCAATCAGCCCCAGCATTTT. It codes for CASSPGQGVNQPQHF.